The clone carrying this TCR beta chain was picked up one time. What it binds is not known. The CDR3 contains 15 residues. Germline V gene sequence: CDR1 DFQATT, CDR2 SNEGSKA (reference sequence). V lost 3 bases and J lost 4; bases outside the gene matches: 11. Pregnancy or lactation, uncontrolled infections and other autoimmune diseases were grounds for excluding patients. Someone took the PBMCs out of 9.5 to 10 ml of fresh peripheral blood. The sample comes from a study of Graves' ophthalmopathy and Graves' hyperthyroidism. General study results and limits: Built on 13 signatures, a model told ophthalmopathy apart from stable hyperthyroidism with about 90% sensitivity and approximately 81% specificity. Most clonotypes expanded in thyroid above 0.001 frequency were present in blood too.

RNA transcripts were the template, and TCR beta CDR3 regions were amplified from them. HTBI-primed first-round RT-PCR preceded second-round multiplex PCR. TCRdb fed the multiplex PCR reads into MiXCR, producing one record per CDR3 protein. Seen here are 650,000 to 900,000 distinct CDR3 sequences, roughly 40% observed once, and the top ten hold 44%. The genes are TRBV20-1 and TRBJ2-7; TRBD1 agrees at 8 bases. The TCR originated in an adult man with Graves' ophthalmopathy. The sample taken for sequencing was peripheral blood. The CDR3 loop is CSASTVSGGGYEQYF. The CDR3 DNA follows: TGCAGTGCTAGTACAGTCTCAGGGGGCGGATACGAGCAGTACTTC.